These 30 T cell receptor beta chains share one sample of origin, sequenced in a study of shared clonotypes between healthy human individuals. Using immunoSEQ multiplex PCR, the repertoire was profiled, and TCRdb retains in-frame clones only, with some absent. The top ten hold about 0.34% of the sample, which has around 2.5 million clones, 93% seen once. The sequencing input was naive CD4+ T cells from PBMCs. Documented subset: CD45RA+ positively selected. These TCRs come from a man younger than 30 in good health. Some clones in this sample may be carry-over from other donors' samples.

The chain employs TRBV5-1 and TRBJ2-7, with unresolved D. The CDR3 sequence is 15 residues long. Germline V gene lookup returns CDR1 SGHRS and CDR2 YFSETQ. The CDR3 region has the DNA TGCGCATCGCATGGCGCCAGCAGTCTATCCTACGAGCAGTACTTC. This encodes CASHGASSLSYEQYF. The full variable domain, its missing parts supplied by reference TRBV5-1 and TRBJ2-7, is KAGVTQTPRYLIKTRGQQVTLSCSPISGHRSVSWYQQTPGQGLQFLFEYFSETQRNKGNFPGRFSGRQFSNSRSEMNVSTLELGDSALYLCASHGASSLSYEQYFGPGTRLTVT.

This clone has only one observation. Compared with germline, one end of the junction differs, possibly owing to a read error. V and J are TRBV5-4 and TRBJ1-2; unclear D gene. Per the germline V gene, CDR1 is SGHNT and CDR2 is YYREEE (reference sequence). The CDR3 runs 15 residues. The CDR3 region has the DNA TGCGCCAGCAGCCAAGTTCCGCAACTCAACTATGGCTACACCTTC. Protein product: CASSQVPQLNYGYTF.

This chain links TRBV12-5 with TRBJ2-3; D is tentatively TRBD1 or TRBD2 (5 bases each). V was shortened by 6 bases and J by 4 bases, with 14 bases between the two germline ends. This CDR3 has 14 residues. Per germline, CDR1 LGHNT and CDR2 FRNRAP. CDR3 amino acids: CASGWDGLADTQYF. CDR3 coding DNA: TGTGCTAGTGGGTGGGACGGGTTGGCAGATACGCAGTATTTT.

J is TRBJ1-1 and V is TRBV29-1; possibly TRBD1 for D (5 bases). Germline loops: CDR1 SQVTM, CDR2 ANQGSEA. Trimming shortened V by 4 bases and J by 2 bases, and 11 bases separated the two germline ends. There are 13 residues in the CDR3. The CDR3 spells CSVVQGSNTEAFF. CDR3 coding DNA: TGCAGCGTTGTTCAGGGCAGCAACACTGAAGCTTTCTTT.

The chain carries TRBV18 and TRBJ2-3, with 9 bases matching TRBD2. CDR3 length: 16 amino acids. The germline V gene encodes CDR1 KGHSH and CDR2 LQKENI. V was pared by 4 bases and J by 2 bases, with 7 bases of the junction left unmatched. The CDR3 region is CASSRVSGRVTDTQYF. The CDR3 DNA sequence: TGTGCCAGCTCACGGGTTAGCGGGAGAGTCACAGATACGCAGTATTTT.

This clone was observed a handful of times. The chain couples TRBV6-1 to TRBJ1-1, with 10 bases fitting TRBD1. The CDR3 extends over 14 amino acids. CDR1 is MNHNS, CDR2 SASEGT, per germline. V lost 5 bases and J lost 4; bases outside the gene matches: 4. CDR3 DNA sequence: TGTGCCAGCAGTCCCCGGACAGGGGGCACTGAAGCTTTCTTT. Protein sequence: CASSPRTGGTEAFF.

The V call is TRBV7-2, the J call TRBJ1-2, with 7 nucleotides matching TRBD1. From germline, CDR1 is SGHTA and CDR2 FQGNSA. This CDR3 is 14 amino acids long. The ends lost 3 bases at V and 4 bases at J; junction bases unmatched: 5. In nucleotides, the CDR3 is TGTGCCAGCAGCTTGGGAGGGGACAGCTATGGCTACACCTTC. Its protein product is CASSLGGDSYGYTF.

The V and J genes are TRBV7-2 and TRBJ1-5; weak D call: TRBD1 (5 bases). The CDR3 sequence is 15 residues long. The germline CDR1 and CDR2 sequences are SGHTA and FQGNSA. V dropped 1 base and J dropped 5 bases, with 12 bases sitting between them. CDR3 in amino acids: CASSLGLGLDQPQHF. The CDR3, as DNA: TGTGCCAGCAGCTTAGGGTTGGGGCTCGATCAGCCCCAGCATTTT.

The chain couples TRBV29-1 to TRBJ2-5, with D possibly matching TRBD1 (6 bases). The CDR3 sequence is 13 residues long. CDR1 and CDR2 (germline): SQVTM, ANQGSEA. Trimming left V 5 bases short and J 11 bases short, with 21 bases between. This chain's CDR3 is CSVKGHLPREQYF. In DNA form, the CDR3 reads TGCAGCGTTAAGGGACACCTGCCCCGAGAGCAGTACTTC.

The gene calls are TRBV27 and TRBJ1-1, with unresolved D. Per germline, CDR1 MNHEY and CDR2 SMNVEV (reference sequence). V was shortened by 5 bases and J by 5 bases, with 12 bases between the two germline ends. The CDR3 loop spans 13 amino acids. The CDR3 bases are TGTGCCAGCAGTCCCATTCGGGCAACTGAAGCTTTCTTT. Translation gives CASSPIRATEAFF.

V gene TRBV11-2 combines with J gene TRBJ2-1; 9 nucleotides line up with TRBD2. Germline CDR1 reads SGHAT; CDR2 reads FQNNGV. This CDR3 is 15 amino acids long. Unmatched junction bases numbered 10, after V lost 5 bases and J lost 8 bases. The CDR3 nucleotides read TGTGCCAGCAGCCTGTCAGCGGGAGGAGTGTATGAGCAGTTCTTC. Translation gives CASSLSAGGVYEQFF.

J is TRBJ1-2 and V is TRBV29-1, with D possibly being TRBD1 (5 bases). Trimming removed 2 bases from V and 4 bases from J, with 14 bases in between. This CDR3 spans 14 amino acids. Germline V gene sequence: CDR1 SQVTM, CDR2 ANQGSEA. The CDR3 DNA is TGCAGCGTTGAACGGGGGGGTCGCATCTATGGCTACACCTTC. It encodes CSVERGGRIYGYTF.

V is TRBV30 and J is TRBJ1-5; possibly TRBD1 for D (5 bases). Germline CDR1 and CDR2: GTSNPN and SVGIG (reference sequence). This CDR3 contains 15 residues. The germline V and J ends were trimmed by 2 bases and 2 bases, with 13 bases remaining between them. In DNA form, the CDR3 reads TGTGCCTGGAGTTCCCCAGGGAGGCGCAATCAGCCCCAGCATTTT. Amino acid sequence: CAWSSPGRRNQPQHF.

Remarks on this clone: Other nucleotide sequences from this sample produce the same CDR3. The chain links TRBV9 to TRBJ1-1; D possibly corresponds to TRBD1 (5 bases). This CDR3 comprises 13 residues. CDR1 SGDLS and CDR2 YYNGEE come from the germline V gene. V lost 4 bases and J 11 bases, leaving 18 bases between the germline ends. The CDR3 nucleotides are TGTGCCAGCAGCCGGGACTCGAACACGGAGGCTTTCTTT. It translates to CASSRDSNTEAFF.

CDR3 amino acids: CASSLLTDFTDTQYF. CDR3 DNA sequence: TGCGCCAGCAGCTTACTGACAGATTTCACAGATACGCAGTATTTT. This chain joins TRBV5-1 and TRBJ2-3; possible D gene TRBD1, 5 bases. The germline gives CDR1 SGHRS, CDR2 YFSETQ. The V and J ends lost 2 bases and 2 bases respectively, with 12 bases between them. The CDR3 contains 15 residues.

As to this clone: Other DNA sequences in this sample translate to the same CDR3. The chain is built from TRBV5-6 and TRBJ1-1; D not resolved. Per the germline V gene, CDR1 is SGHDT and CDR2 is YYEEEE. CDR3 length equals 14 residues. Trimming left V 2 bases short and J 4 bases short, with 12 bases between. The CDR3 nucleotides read TGTGCCAGCAGCTTTGTGGGAGGGCGCACTGAAGCTTTCTTT. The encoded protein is CASSFVGGRTEAFF.

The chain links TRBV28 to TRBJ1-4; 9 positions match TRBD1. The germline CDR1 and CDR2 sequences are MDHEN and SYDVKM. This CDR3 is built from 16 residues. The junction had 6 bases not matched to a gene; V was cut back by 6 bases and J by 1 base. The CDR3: CASRPPGQGTNEKLFF. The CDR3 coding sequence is TGTGCCAGCAGACCACCGGGACAGGGAACTAATGAAAAACTGTTTTTT.

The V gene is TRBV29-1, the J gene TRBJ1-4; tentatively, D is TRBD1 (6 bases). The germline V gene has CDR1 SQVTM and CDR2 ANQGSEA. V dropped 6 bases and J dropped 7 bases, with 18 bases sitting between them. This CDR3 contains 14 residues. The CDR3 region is CSVEQGSRGEKLFF. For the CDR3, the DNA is TGCAGCGTCGAACAGGGATCAAGGGGTGAAAAACTGTTTTTT.

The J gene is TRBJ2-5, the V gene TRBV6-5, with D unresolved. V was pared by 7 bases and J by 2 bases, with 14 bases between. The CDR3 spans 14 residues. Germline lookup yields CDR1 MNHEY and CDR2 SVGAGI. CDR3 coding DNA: TGTGCCAGCACCCGGAGCTCGTCTCAAGAGACCCAGTACTTC. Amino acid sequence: CASTRSSSQETQYF.

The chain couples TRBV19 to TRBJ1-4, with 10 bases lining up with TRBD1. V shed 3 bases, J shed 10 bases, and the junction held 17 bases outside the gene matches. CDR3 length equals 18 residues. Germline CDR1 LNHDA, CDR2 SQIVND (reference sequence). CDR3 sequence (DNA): TGTGCCAGTAGTATCTTTGGGACAGGGGTAGCGGAAGGTGTAAAACTGTTTTTT. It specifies CASSIFGTGVAEGVKLFF.

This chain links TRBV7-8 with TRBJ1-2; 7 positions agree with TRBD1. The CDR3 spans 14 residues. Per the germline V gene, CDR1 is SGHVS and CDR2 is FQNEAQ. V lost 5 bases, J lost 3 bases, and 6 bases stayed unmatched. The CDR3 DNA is TGTGCCAGCAGCCGAACAGGGGTCGACTATGGCTACACCTTC. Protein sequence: CASSRTGVDYGYTF.

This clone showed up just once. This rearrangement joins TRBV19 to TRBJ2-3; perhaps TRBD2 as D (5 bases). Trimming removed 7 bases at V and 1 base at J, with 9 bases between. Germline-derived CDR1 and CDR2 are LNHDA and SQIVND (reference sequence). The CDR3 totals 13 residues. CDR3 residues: CASTGVGTDTQYF. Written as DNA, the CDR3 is TGTGCCAGTACCGGGGTCGGCACAGATACGCAGTATTTT.

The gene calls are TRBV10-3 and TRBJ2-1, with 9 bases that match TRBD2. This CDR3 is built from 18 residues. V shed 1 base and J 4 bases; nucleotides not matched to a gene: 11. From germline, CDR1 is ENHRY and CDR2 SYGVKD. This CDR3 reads CAISELPPGAGGYNEQFF. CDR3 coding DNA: TGTGCCATCAGTGAGTTACCCCCCGGAGCGGGAGGTTACAATGAGCAGTTCTTC.

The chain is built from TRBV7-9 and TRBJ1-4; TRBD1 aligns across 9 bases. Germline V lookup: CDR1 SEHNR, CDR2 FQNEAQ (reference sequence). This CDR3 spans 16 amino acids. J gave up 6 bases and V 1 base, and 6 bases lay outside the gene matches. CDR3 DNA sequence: TGTGCCAGCAGCTTAGGGTTACAGGGGGCGGATGAAAAACTGTTTTTT. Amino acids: CASSLGLQGADEKLFF.

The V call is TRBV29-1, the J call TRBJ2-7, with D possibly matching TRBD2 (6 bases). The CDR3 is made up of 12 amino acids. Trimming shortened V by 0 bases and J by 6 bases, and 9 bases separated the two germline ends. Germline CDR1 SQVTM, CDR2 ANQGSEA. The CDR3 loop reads CSVEEEGREQYF. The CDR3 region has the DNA TGCAGCGTTGAAGAGGAGGGGCGCGAGCAGTACTTC.

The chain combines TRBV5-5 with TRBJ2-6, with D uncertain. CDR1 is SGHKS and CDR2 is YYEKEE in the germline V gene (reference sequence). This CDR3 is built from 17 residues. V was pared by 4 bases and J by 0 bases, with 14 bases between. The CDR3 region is CASSTPSRPSGANVLTF. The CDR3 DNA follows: TGTGCCAGCAGCACCCCATCTCGGCCCTCTGGGGCCAACGTCCTGACTTTC.

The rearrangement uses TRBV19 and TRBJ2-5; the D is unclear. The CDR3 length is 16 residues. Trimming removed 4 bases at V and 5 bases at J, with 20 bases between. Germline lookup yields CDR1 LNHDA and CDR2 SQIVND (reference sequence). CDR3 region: CASSNRATHSWETQYF. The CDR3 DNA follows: TGTGCCAGTAGTAATCGGGCCACCCATTCCTGGGAGACCCAGTACTTC.

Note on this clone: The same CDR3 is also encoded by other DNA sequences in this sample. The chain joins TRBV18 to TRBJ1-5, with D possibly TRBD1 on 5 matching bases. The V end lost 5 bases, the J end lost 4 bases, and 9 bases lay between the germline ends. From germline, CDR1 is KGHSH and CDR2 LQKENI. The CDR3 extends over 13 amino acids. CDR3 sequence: CASSGDLNQPQHF. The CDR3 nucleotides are TGTGCCAGCTCAGGGGACTTAAATCAGCCCCAGCATTTT. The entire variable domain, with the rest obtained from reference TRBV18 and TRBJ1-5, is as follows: NAGVMQNPRHLVRRRGQEARLRCSPMKGHSHVYWYRQLPEEGLKFMVYLQKENIIDESGMPKERFSAEFPKEGPSILRIQQVVRGDSAAYFCASSGDLNQPQHFGDGTRLSIL.

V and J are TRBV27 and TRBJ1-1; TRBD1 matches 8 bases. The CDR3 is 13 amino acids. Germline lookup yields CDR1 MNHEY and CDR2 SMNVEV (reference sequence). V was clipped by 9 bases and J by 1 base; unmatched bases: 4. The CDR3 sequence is CASSGGRNTEAFF. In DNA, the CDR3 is TGTGCCAGTTCAGGGGGCCGGAACACTGAAGCTTTCTTT.

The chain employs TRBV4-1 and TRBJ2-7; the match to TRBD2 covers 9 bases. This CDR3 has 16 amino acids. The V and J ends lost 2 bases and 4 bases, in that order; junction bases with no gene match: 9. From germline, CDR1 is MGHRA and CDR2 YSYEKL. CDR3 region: CASSQPVSGRPYEQYF. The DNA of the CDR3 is TGCGCCAGCAGCCAACCAGTTAGCGGGAGACCTTACGAGCAGTACTTC.